This is a list of T cell receptor beta chains from one sample in a study of vaccination and CD4 T cells after COVID-19. TCRdb processed the PCR reads anew with MiXCR; each CDR3 protein has one entry. Counted here are 20,000 to 30,000 distinct CDR3 sequences, roughly 64% occurring once; the ten biggest clones make up 7% to 9.5%. These TCRs are of unknown antigen specificity. The material sequenced was CD4+ T cells from blood, cultured in vitro. These receptor sequences come from a human donor who had recovered from COVID-19. CDR3s include the opening cysteine and the closing phenylalanine or tryptophan. D genes are given only for firm matches. Only part of the rows carry a size: once, few, many, or a class if the clone is expanded.

>NA|TRBV12-3/TRBV12-4|16|TRBD2|TRBJ2-7
CASSFASGRSKPEQYF
TGTGCCAGCAGTTTTGCTAGCGGGAGAAGTAAGCCGGAGCAGTACTTC
>few|TRBV20-1|16|TRBD2|TRBJ2-7
CSARGTSGSESYEQYF
TGCAGTGCCAGAGGGACTAGCGGGAGTGAATCCTACGAGCAGTACTTC
>NA|TRBV19|13|NA|TRBJ1-3
CASQQGSGNTIYF
TGTGCCAGTCAACAGGGCTCTGGAAACACCATATATTTT
>once|TRBV18|13|NA|TRBJ1-5
CASSEDGVKPQHF
TGTGCCAGCTCCGAAGACGGAGTGAAGCCCCAGCATTTT
>few|TRBV7-2|13|NA|TRBJ1-1
CASSSQVNTEAFF
TGTGCCAGCAGTAGCCAGGTGAACACTGAAGCTTTCTTT
>NA|TRBV2|11|NA|TRBJ2-1
CASRNYNEQFF
TGTGCCAGTCGAAATTACAATGAGCAGTTCTTC
>NA|TRBV6-2/TRBV6-3|16|NA|TRBJ2-6
CATRRVASSGANVLTF
TGTGCCACCCGGAGGGTAGCGAGCTCTGGGGCCAACGTCCTGACTTTC
>NA|TRBV24-1|16|NA|TRBJ1-2
CATSESDTEWGYGYTF
TGTGCCACCAGTGAATCCGACACGGAATGGGGCTATGGCTACACCTTC
>NA|TRBV11-2|18|NA|TRBJ2-7
CASSLYALPGDPRYEQYF
TGTGCCAGCAGCTTATATGCGCTCCCTGGGGACCCTCGATACGAGCAGTACTTC
>NA|TRBV19|16|NA|TRBJ1-1
CASSMGLGTPVTEAFF
TGTGCCAGTAGCATGGGGCTCGGGACCCCGGTCACTGAAGCTTTCTTT
>NA|TRBV5-1|16|NA|TRBJ1-1
CASSRAQGSGNTEAFF
TGCGCCAGCAGCCGCGCGCAGGGGAGCGGGAACACTGAAGCTTTCTTT
>once|TRBV12-3/TRBV12-4|13|NA|TRBJ1-4
CASSLGDREKLFF
TGTGCCAGCAGTTTAGGGGATCGGGAAAAACTGTTTTTT
>few|TRBV27|14|NA|TRBJ2-3
CASRQAGSTDTQYF
TGTGCCAGCAGGCAAGCGGGTAGCACAGATACGCAGTATTTT
>NA|TRBV11-2|15|TRBD1|TRBJ2-4
CASSLALTGSDIQYF
TGTGCCAGCAGCTTAGCCCTGACAGGGTCGGACATTCAGTACTTC
>NA|TRBV7-9|13|NA|TRBJ1-2
CASSLGTSYGYTF
TGTGCCAGCAGCTTAGGGACATCCTATGGCTACACCTTC
>NA|TRBV7-9|16|NA|TRBJ1-2
CASSSTPGHVRYGYTF
TGTGCCAGCAGCTCAACTCCGGGACACGTTAGGTATGGCTACACCTTC
>NA|TRBV18|12|NA|TRBJ2-5
CASSPGLETQYF
TGTGCCAGCTCACCAGGGTTGGAGACCCAGTACTTC
>NA|TRBV20-1|12|NA|TRBJ2-1
CSATRTTGEQFF
TGCAGTGCGACCAGGACTACCGGAGAGCAGTTCTTC
>NA|TRBV18|14|NA|TRBJ1-2
CASSPEARGYGYTF
TGTGCCAGCTCACCGGAGGCGCGGGGCTATGGCTACACCTTC
>NA|TRBV7-2|12|NA|TRBJ1-1
CASSLPLGLAFF
TGTGCCAGCAGCTTGCCCCTGGGGCTGGCTTTCTTT
>NA|TRBV28|16|TRBD2|TRBJ2-1
CASSRSGSGAYNEQFF
TGTGCCAGCAGCCGTAGCGGGAGTGGGGCATACAATGAGCAGTTCTTC
>NA|TRBV12-3/TRBV12-4|20|TRBD2|TRBJ2-5
CASSPLGARTSGPNGVTQYF
TGTGCCAGCAGTCCCTTGGGGGCTAGGACTAGCGGGCCTAACGGGGTGACCCAGTACTTC
>NA|TRBV11-2|16|NA|TRBJ2-3
CASSSGVIGITDTQYF
TGTGCCAGCAGCTCCGGGGTAATCGGGATCACAGATACGCAGTATTTT